This T cell receptor (beta chain) was captured in a study of blood T cell repertoires in COVID-19 (dated by TCRdb to 2020 to 2021). Describing the broader study: Samples from collaborators originated in the United States, Italy and Spain and spanned both the acute and convalescent phases of COVID-19. The repertoires were released in a freely available public database intended as a resource for research on the immune response to SARS-CoV-2. The material from the prospective study consisted of cDNA or gDNA derived from T cells, B-cell-depleted T cells, or PBMCs. The sample metadata nearly always contained a de-identified subject ID, COVID-19 status, age in years and sex. The samples were drawn from two sources: the first 160 participants of the ongoing ImmuneRACE study, and approximately 1,300 subjects contributed by 6 global collaborators. Deeply sampled blood TCRbeta repertoires from subjects exposed to, actively infected with, or recovered from COVID-19 were included in the dataset. Where available, HLA class I and class II types were obtained from metadata supplied by the sample provider rather than from assay-based typing.

In Seattle, one collaborating source enrolled patients while the infection was active and tracked those patients longitudinally over the course of disease. Collaborating institutions collected whole blood in K2EDTA tubes following their own protocols. Collaborator samples were shipped for TCRbeta analysis as frozen whole blood, isolated PBMCs, or DNA extracted from either sample type. The sample holds a few counts of this clone. Its antigen remains unidentified. There are no base qualities to consult, and no much larger clone falls within one base. The germline V gene encodes CDR1 GTSNPN and CDR2 SVGIG (reference sequence). Including the terminal cysteine and phenylalanine, the CDR3 comprises 11 residues. The DNA shown is the 33-base CDR3, in frame from base 1. The V and J ends are trimmed by 8 bases and 12 bases, leaving 17 bases between them. Broad study findings and their caveats: How much clinical and demographic metadata was included differed by source and by participant, and the metadata was provided uncurated.

TCRbeta CDR3 regions were amplified from genomic DNA using the immunoSEQ Assay, a bias-controlled multiplex PCR. The source study handled its data this way. Within the assay, amplification of reference gene primers was used to estimate how many nucleated cells each sample contained. To quantify the absolute abundance of each unique TCRbeta CDR3 rearrangement, sequence reads were collapsed and filtered. Productive Simpson clonality was computed per sample as the square root of Simpson's diversity index over productive rearrangements. In its TCRdb copy, this immuneACCESS table keeps in-frame sequences only and misses some clones. Where compared with another copy, unresolved V genes explain less than half of these, and the others have no known cause. Clone size and the V and J calls come from that table; the DNA yielded D and trimming. Recorded for this sample are hundreds of thousands of clones; approximately 86% of them occurred a single time. About 12% of the sample lies in the top ten.

The chain couples TRBV30 to TRBJ1-3; the D segment could be TRBD1, given 5 matching bases. The sequence was collected from a woman in her 70s with COVID-19, enrolled during active disease. Sequenced input: peripheral blood. CDR3 region: CATSGGEIIYF. The DNA is TGTGCCACCTCCGGGGGGGAAATCATATATTTT.